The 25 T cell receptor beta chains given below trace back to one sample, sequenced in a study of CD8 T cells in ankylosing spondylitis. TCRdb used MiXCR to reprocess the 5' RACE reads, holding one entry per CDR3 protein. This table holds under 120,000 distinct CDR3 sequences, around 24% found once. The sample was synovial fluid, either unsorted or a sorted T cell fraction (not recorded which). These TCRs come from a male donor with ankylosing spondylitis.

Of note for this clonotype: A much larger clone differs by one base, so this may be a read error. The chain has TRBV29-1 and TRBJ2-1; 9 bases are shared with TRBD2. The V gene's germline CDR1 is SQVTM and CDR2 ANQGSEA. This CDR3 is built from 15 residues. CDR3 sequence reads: CSVETPGLAIDEQSF. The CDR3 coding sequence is TGCAGCGTTGAAACCCCGGGACTAGCTATCGATGAGCAGTCCTTC.

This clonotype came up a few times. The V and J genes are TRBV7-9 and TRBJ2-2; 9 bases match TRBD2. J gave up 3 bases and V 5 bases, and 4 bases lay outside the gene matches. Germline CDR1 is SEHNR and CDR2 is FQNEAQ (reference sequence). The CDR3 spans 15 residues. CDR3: CASSVGLADTGELFF. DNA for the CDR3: TGTGCCAGCAGCGTGGGACTAGCAGACACCGGGGAGCTGTTTTTT.

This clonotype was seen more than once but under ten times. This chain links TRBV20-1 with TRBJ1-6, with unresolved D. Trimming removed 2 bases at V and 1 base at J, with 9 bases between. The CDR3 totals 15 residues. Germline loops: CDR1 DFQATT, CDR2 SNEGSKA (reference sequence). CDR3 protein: CSARLGGSYNSPLHF. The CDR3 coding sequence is TGCAGTGCTAGACTGGGTGGATCCTATAATTCACCCCTCCACTTT.

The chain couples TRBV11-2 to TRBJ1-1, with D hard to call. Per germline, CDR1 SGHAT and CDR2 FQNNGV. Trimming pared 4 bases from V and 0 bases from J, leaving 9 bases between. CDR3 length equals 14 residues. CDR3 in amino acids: CASSSRTMNTEAFF. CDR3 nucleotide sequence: TGTGCCAGCAGCTCCAGGACCATGAACACTGAAGCTTTCTTT. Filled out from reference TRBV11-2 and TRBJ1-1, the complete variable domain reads EAGVAQSPRYKIIEKRQSVAFWCNPISGHATLYWYQQILGQGPKLLIQFQNNGVVDDSQLPKDRFSAERLKGVDSTLKIQPAKLEDSAVYLCASSSRTMNTEAFFGQGTRLTVV.

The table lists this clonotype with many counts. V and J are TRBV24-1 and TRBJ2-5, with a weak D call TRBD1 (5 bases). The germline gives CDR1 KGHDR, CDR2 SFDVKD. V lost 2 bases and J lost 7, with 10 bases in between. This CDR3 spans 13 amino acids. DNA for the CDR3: TGTGCCACCAGTGATTCAGGGTTGACGACCCAGTACTTC. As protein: CATSDSGLTTQYF.

The CDR3 nucleotides read TGCAGTGCCACCCCGTTGACTAGCGATCAAGAGACCCAGTACTTC. This encodes CSATPLTSDQETQYF. This chain connects TRBV20-1 to TRBJ2-5; 8 bases fit TRBD2. Trimming removed 6 bases from V and 2 bases from J; junction bases left unmatched: 11. CDR3 length: 15 residues. CDR1 and CDR2 (germline): DFQATT, SNEGSKA (reference sequence).

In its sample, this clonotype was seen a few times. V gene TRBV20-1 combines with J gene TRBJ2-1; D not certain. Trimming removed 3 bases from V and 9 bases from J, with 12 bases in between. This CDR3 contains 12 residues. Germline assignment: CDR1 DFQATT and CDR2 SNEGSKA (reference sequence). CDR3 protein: CSASDPVSEQFF. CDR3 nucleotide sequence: TGCAGTGCTAGCGACCCTGTTAGTGAGCAGTTCTTC.

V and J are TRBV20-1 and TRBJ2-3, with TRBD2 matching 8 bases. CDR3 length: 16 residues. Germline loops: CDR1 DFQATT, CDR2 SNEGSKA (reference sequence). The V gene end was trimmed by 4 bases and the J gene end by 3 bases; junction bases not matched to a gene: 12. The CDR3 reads CSANYAAGVRTDTQYF. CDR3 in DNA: TGCAGTGCTAACTACGCAGCGGGAGTTAGGACAGATACGCAGTATTTT.

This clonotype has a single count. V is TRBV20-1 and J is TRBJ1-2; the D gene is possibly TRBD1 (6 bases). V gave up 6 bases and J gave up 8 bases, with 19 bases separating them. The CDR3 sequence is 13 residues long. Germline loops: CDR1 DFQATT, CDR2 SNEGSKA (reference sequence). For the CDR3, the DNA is TGCAGTGCAAAGAGACAGGACGGGGGAGGCTACACCTTC. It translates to CSAKRQDGGGYTF.

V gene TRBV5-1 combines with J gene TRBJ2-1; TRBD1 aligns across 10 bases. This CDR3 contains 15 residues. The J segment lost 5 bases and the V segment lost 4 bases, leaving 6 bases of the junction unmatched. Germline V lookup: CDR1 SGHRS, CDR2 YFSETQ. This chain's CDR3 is CASSGDRGQNNEQFF. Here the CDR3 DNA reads TGCGCCAGCAGCGGCGACAGGGGGCAGAACAATGAGCAGTTCTTC.

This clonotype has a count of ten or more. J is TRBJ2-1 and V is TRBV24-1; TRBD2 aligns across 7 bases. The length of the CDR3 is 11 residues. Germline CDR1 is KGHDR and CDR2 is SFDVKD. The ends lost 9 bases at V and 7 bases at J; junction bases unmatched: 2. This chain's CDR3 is CATGRGNEQFF. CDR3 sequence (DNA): TGTGCCACCGGGCGGGGGAATGAGCAGTTCTTC.

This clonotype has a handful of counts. The CDR3 loop reads CASSQPGNYGYTF. CDR3 sequence (DNA): TGTGCCAGCAGCCAACCGGGGAACTATGGCTACACCTTC. The rearrangement uses TRBV3-1 and TRBJ1-2; D unclear. This CDR3 has 13 amino acids. Trimming removed 2 bases at V and 2 bases at J, with 6 bases between. Germline assignment: CDR1 LGHDT and CDR2 YNNKEL (reference sequence). The complete variable domain, with remaining parts taken from reference TRBV3-1 and TRBJ1-2, reads DTAVSQTPKYLVTQMGNDKSIKCEQNLGHDTMYWYKQDSKKFLKIMFSYNNKELIINETVPNRFSPKSPDKAHLNLHINSLELGDSAVYFCASSQPGNYGYTFGSGTRLTVV.

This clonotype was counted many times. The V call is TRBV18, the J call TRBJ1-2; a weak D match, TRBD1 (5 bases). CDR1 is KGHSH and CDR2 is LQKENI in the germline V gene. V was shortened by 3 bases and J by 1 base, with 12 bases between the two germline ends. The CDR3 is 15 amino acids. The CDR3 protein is CASSPATENNYGYTF. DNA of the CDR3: TGTGCCAGCTCACCCGCGACAGAAAATAACTATGGCTACACCTTC.

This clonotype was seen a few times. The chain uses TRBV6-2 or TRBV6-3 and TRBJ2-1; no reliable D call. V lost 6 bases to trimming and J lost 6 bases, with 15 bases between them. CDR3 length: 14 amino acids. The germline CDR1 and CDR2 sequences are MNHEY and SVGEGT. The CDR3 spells CASRTSGPANEQFF. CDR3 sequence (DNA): TGTGCCAGCAGGACCTCGGGTCCCGCCAATGAGCAGTTCTTC.

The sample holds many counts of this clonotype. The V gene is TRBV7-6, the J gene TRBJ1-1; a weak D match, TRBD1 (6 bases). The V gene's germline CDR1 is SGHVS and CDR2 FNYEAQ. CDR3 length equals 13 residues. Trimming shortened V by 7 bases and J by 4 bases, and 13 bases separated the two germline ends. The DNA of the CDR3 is TGTGCCAGCACCCACCAGGGGCTCACTGAAGCTTTCTTT. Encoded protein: CASTHQGLTEAFF.

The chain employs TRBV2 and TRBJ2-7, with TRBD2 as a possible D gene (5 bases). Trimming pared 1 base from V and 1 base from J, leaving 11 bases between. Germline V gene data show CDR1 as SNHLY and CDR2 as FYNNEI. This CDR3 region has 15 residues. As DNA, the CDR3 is TGTGCCAGCAGTGAAGGGGGAGCGCCTTCCTACGAGCAGTACGTC. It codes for CASSEGGAPSYEQYV.

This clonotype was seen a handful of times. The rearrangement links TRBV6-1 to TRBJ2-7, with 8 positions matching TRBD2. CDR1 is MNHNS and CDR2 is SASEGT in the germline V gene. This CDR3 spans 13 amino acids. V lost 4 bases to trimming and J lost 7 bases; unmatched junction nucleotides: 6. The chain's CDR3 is CASSAGLGGEQYV. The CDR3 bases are TGTGCCAGCAGTGCGGGACTAGGGGGGGAGCAGTACGTC.

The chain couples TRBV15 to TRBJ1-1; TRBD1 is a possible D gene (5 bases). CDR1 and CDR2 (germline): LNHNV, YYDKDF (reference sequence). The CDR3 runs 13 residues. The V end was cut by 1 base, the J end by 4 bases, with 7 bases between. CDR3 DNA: TGTGCCACCAGCAGAGGGGGCAGCACTGAAGCTTTCTTT. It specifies CATSRGGSTEAFF.

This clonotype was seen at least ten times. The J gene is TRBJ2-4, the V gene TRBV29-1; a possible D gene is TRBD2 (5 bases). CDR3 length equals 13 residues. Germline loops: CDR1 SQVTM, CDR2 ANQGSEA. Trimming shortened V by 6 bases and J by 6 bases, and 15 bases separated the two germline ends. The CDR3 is CSVRSDGGNIQYF. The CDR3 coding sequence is TGCAGCGTCCGATCGGATGGAGGAAACATTCAGTACTTC.

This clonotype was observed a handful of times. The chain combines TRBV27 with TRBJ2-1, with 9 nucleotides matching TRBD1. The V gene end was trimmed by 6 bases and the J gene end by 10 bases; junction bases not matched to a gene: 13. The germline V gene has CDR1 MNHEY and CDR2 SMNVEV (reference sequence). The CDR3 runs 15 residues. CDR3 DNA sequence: TGTGCCAGCAGCCGTGACAGGGGGGAAGAAGGAGAGCAGTTCTTC. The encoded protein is CASSRDRGEEGEQFF.

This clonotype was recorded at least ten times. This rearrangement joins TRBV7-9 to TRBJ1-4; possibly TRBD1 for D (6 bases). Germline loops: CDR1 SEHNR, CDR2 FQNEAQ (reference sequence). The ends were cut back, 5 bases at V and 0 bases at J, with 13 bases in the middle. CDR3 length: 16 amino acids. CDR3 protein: CASSPGAGATNEKLFF. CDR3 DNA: TGTGCCAGCAGCCCGGGGGCGGGTGCAACTAATGAAAAACTGTTTTTT.

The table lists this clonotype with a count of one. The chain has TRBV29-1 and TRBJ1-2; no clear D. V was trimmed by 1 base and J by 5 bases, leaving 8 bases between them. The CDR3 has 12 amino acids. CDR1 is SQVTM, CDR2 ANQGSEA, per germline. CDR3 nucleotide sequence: TGCAGCGTTGAAGTTTTTGGGTATGGCTACACCTTC. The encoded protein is CSVEVFGYGYTF. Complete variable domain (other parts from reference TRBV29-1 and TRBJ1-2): SAVISQKPSRDICQRGTSLTIQCQVDSQVTMMFWYRQQPGQSLTLIATANQGSEATYESGFVIDKFPISRPNLTFSTLTVSNMSPEDSSIYLCSVEVFGYGYTFGSGTRLTVV.

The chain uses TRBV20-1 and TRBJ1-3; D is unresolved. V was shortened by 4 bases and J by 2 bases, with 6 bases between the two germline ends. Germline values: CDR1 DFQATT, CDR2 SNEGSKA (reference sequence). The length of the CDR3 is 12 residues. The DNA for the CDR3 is TGCAGTGCTACGGATCCTGGAAACACCATATATTTT. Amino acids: CSATDPGNTIYF.

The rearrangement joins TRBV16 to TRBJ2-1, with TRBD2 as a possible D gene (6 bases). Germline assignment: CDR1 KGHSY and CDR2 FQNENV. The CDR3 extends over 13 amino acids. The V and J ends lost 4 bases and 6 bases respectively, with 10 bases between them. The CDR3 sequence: CASSPTSSNEQFF. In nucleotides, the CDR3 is TGTGCCAGCAGCCCCACTAGCAGCAATGAGCAGTTCTTC.

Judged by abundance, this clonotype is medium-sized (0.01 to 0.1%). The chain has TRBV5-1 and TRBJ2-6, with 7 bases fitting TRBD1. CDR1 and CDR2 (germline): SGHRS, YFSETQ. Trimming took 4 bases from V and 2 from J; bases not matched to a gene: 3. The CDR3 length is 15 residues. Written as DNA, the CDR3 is TGCGCCAGCAGCGGAGACAGGGCTGGGGCCAACGTCCTGACTTTC. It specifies CASSGDRAGANVLTF. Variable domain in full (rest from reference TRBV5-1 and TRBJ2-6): KAGVTQTPRYLIKTRGQQVTLSCSPISGHRSVSWYQQTPGQGLQFLFEYFSETQRNKGNFPGRFSGRQFSNSRSEMNVSTLELGDSALYLCASSGDRAGANVLTFGAGSRLTVL.